What follows are 4 T cell receptor beta chains derived from one specimen sequenced in a study of identical twins. TCRdb independently ran MiXCR on the 5' RACE reads; one entry per CDR3 protein. Seen here are under 350,000 distinct CDR3 sequences, roughly 9% observed once, and the top ten hold roughly 6.4%. The same sample was also used in a study of yellow fever vaccine responses in identical twins.

Sequences were obtained from CD8+ T cells sorted from blood. The source of these receptors is a woman in her late teens or twenties in good health.

This clonotype was seen a handful of times. The chain joins TRBV11-1 to TRBJ2-3, with 8 bases aligning to TRBD1. The trim removed 4 bases at V and 4 bases at J, leaving 16 bases unmatched. CDR1 is SGHAT, CDR2 FQDESV, per germline (reference sequence). The CDR3 has 18 amino acids. The CDR3 coding sequence is TGTGCCAGCAGCTCCACCTCGTGGGGACAGGACGGCGCAGATACGCAGTATTTT. Amino acid sequence: CASSSTSWGQDGADTQYF.

This clonotype turned up a few times. This rearrangement joins TRBV5-1 to TRBJ1-2, with TRBD1 matching 7 bases. The CDR3 contains 15 residues. V lost 1 base to trimming and J lost 6 bases; unmatched junction nucleotides: 9. The germline gives CDR1 SGHRS, CDR2 YFSETQ. This CDR3 is CASSLLGTALHGYTF. The DNA of the CDR3 is TGCGCCAGCAGCTTGCTCGGGACAGCTCTCCATGGCTACACCTTC.

In this sample, this clonotype turned up many times. The chain employs TRBV5-1 and TRBJ2-7; 7 nucleotides align to TRBD1. Trimming cost V 0 bases and J 3 bases; bases outside gene matches: 6. The germline CDR1 and CDR2 sequences are SGHRS and YFSETQ. The length of the CDR3 is 15 residues. CDR3 amino acids: CASSLGQGILYEQYF. The CDR3 nucleotides read TGCGCCAGCAGCTTGGGACAGGGTATCCTCTACGAGCAGTACTTC.

The V and J genes are TRBV7-1 and TRBJ2-3; unclear D gene. TRBV7-1 counts as an open reading frame of uncertain function. Trimming left V 3 bases short and J 2 bases short, with 6 bases between. The CDR3 spans 13 residues. The CDR3 DNA reads as TGTGCCAGCAGCTCTGAGCCCACAGATACGCAGTATTTT. Encoded protein: CASSSEPTDTQYF.